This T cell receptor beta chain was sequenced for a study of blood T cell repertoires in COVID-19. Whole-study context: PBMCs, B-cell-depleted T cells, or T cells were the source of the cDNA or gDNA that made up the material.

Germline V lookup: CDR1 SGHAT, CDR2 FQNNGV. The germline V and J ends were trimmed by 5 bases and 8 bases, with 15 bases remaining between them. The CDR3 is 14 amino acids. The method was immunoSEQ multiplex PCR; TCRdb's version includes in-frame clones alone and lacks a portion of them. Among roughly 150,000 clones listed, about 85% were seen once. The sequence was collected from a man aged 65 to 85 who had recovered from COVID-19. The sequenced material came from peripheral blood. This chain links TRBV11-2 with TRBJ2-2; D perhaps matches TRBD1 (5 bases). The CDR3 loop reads CASSHDDRVGELFF. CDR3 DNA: TGTGCCAGCAGCCACGACGACAGAGTTGGGGAGCTGTTTTTT.